This TCR beta chain came from a study of post-analysis software for immune sequencing data. cDNA libraries of TCR beta carried unique molecular identifiers. Via MiXCR, TCRdb re-called the PCR reads, giving one row per CDR3 protein. In the table there are hundreds of thousands of distinct CDR3 sequences, 35% to 45% of which are singletons. The CDR3 is 17 amino acids. Germline CDR1 MNHEY, CDR2 SMNVEV (reference sequence). Overall study findings and caveats: Compared against controls, patients with multiple sclerosis displayed significantly lower normalized Chao1 diversity. Five or six TRBV segments, TRBV5-6, TRBV5-1 and TRBV20-1 among them, were found more frequent in patients than controls. Batch-matched samples strongly co-clustered by F measure.

A note on this clonotype: The target antigen is unknown. One junction end disagrees with the germline gene, perhaps due to a read error.

The TCR originated in a girl aged 2-10 years with multiple sclerosis. The source material was blood. The chain recombines TRBV27 with TRBJ1-6, with D perhaps TRBD1 (6 bases). The CDR3 DNA is TGTGCCAGCACTTTACAGGGTTGGGGGGGCATTAATTCACCCCTCCACTTT. Translating gives CASTLQGWGGINSPLHF.